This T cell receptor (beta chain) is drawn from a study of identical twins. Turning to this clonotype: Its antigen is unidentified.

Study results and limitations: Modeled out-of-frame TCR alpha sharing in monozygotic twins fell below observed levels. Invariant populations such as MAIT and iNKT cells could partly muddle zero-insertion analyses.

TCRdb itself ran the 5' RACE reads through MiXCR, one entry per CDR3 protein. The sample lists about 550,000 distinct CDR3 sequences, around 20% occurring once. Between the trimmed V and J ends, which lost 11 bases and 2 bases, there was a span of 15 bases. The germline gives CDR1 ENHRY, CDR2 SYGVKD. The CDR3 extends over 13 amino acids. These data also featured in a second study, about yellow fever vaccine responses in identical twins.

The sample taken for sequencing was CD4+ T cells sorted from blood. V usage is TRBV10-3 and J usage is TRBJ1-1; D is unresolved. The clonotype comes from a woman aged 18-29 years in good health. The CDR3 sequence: CAAAMGENTEAFF. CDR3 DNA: TGTGCCGCCGCGATGGGTGAAAACACTGAAGCTTTCTTT.